The TCR beta chain described here comes from a study of blood T cell repertoires in COVID-19. Looking at the study overall: Samples of COVID-19 (acute and convalescent) were obtained from the United States, Italy and Spain. In each case, the material was cDNA or gDNA derived from T cells, B-cell-depleted T cells, or PBMCs.

The assay was immunoSEQ multiplex PCR, and TCRdb's table has in-frame clones only and misses some. The profile covers tens of thousands of clones, with 86% appearing a single time and about 25% taken by the ten largest. The receptor was isolated from a man in his fifties or sixties with active or convalescent COVID-19. Sample: peripheral blood.

CDR3 loop: CASIKRERSYNEQFF. The DNA for the CDR3 is TGTGCCAGCATAAAGCGGGAGCGCTCCTACAATGAGCAGTTCTTC. The V and J genes are TRBV2 and TRBJ2-1; 8 nucleotides align to TRBD2. CDR1 is SNHLY and CDR2 is FYNNEI in the germline V gene. The CDR3 is 15 amino acids. Trimming cost V 7 bases and J 0 bases; bases outside gene matches: 5.